The present T cell receptor beta chain was sequenced within a study of naive and memory T cell subsets. Many counts were recorded for this clonotype. Treatment reported: skin biopsy from PPD injection site in Mantoux-positive individual. TCR cDNA received a 3' ligated oligonucleotide that carried a UMI. V was pared by 3 bases and J by 5 bases, with 10 bases between. Germline loops: CDR1 SGHTA, CDR2 FQGNSA. The CDR3 has 13 residues. Amplification of ligated cDNA took four PCR rounds with SP2 and nested alpha and beta constant primers. TCRdb reprocessed the UMI-ligation and nested PCR reads via MiXCR and lists one record per CDR3 protein. Seen here are more than 13,000 distinct CDR3 sequences, around 5.5% observed once, and the top ten hold roughly 8%.

The genes are TRBV7-2 and TRBJ2-5; perhaps TRBD2 as D (5 bases). This TCR was sampled from an adult in good health. The sample consisted of skin, taken from a tuberculin skin test site. CDR3 bases: TGTGCCAGCAGCTTTGATACGGGGGAGACCCAGTACTTC. Its translation: CASSFDTGETQYF.